This is a list of T cell receptor beta chains from one sample in a study of cytomegalovirus exposure and HLA in healthy donors. Measured with immunoSEQ multiplex PCR; TCRdb has only the in-frame clones, and not every one. Among 200,000 to 250,000 clones listed, 80% to 85% were seen once. The sequenced sample was PBMCs. The source of these receptors is a woman aged 60-75 years in good health and CMV-seropositive. Each CDR3 is given with its conserved first and last residue. The D gene is left open where the match is weak. Size is stated for part of the rows, as once, few or many counts, or as a class when the clone is expanded.

d_call clone_size j_call v_call cdr3_nt cdr3_aa
- - TRBJ1-2 TRBV29-1 TGCAGCGTCCGGACAGTCCTTGAGGGCTACACCTTC CSVRTVLEGYTF
TRBD2 once TRBJ2-7 TRBV27 TGTGCCAGCAGTTTATCTAGCGGGAGGGGTCGCTACTCCTACGAGCAGTACTTC CASSLSSGRGRYSYEQYF
- - TRBJ2-3 TRBV5-1 TGCGCCAGCAGCTTTTCCAGCGGCACAGATACGCAGTATTTT CASSFSSGTDTQYF
- - TRBJ1-1 TRBV7-9 TGTTCCAGCAGCTTTTCCGGAGTGAAGGTTAGTGAAGCTTTCTTT CSSSFSGVKVSEAFF
- - TRBJ1-3 TRBV7-9 TGTGCCAGCAGCTCTTACTCTGGAAACACCATATATTTT CASSSYSGNTIYF
TRBD2 - TRBJ2-5 TRBV5-4 TGTGCCAGCAGACCGGGACTAGCGGGAGGAGGGGAGACCCAGTACTTC CASRPGLAGGGETQYF
TRBD1 - TRBJ2-5 TRBV2 TGTGCCAGCAGAATCCGACAGGGGTTGGGAGAGACCCAGTACTTC CASRIRQGLGETQYF
TRBD1 - TRBJ2-1 TRBV15 TGTGCCACCAGCACCCGAAGGATGGACAGGAAGCATGAGCAGTTCTTC CATSTRRMDRKHEQFF
- - TRBJ1-1 TRBV5-4 TGTGCCAGCAGAGGGGAGGGCGTAGGCACTGAAGCTTTCTTT CASRGEGVGTEAFF
- once TRBJ2-7 TRBV4-1 TGCGCCAGCAGCCAAGAGTTTGGCGGTTCCTACGAGCAGTACTTC CASSQEFGGSYEQYF
- - TRBJ2-7 TRBV4-1 TGCGCCAGCAGCCAAATAGCTTTCGTACCCTACGAGCAGTACTTC CASSQIAFVPYEQYF
TRBD2 - TRBJ2-3 TRBV14 TGTGCCAGCAGCTCGGGGATAGCGGGAGGCCTGGATACGCAGTATTTT CASSSGIAGGLDTQYF
TRBD1 - TRBJ1-2 TRBV19 TGTGCCAGTAGTCAGAACGGACAGGTTTTTTGGGATGGCTACACCTTC CASSQNGQVFWDGYTF
TRBD1 - TRBJ2-2 TRBV6-5 TGTGCCAGCAGTCTAGGGGGCGCGAACACCGGGGAGCTGTTTTTT CASSLGGANTGELFF
TRBD1 - TRBJ2-1 TRBV27 TGTGCCAGCAGTTCACCCGGGACAGGGAGGAATGAGCAGTTCTTC CASSSPGTGRNEQFF
TRBD2 once TRBJ2-7 TRBV28 TGTGCCAGCAGACGACAGGGACTAGCGGGAAGGTACGAGCAGTACTTC CASRRQGLAGRYEQYF
- - TRBJ2-7 TRBV14 TGTGCCAGCAGCCGCATAGTTTCCTTCGAGCAGTACTTC CASSRIVSFEQYF
- - TRBJ1-3 TRBV6-5 TGTGCCAGCGGGGGCTCGGTGGGAAACACCATATATTTT CASGGSVGNTIYF
- few TRBJ2-5 TRBV4-1 TGCGCCAGCAGCCAACCGACAGAGCAAGAGACCCAGTACTTC CASSQPTEQETQYF
- - TRBJ2-6 TRBV9 TGTGCCAGCACCCTGTGGGGGGGCGCTTACGGGGCCAACGTCCTGACTTTC CASTLWGGAYGANVLTF
- few TRBJ2-7 TRBV5-1 TGCGCCAGCAGACCGGGACATCCCCCCTACGAGCAGTACTTC CASRPGHPPYEQYF
- few TRBJ2-1 TRBV7-3 TGTGCCAGCAGCTTAGGGGCGGTGGGGAATGAGCAGTTCTTC CASSLGAVGNEQFF
TRBD1 - TRBJ1-2 TRBV10-3 TGTGCCATCAGTGATGCCGGGACAGGGGCCTATGGCTACACCTTC CAISDAGTGAYGYTF
- once TRBJ2-7 TRBV2 TGTGCCATCGCTGGTACTAGGGAGCAGTACTTC CAIAGTREQYF
TRBD2 - TRBJ2-1 TRBV9 TGTGCCAGCACCCCATCAGGGACTAGGTTTGTCAATGAGCAGTTCTTC CASTPSGTRFVNEQFF
- few TRBJ1-3 TRBV29-1 TGCAGCGTTGAAGATCTGACAGGATTCTCTGGAAACACCATATATTTT CSVEDLTGFSGNTIYF
TRBD2 - TRBJ2-1 TRBV7-2 TGTGCCAGCAGCTTACAGGGGACTAGCGGTCTCAGGGGGCATGAGCAGTTCTTC CASSLQGTSGLRGHEQFF
TRBD1 - TRBJ1-2 TRBV4-1 TGCGCCAGCAGCCCGGGACAGTATGGCTACACCTTC CASSPGQYGYTF
TRBD1 - TRBJ2-7 TRBV6-1 TGTGCCAGCGGTGACAGGGGCCCCTACGAGCAGTACTTC CASGDRGPYEQYF